These 27 T cell receptor beta chains were all obtained from the same sample, sequenced in a study of immune cell composition in non-small cell lung cancer. Normal lung was taken at the farthest possible site, at least 3 cm from tumour. The assay was immunoSEQ multiplex PCR, and TCRdb's table has in-frame clones only and misses some. This sample has around 2,500 clones; more than 65% occur once, and the top ten carry approximately 14%. The sequencing sample was made of non-adjacent lung tissue. The receptors come from a human donor with non-small cell lung cancer.

This chain joins TRBV4-3 and TRBJ2-4; 12 nucleotides match TRBD2. CDR3 length: 21 amino acids. CDR1 is LGHNA and CDR2 is YSLEER in the germline V gene. The ends lost 1 base at V and 1 base at J; junction bases unmatched: 14. The CDR3 spells CASSQVPRLAGVAWAKNIQYF. Written as DNA, the CDR3 is TGCGCCAGCAGCCAAGTCCCTCGACTAGCGGGAGTGGCCTGGGCCAAAAACATTCAGTACTTC.

This chain connects TRBV7-2 to TRBJ2-5, with 7 bases that match TRBD1. Trimming removed 5 bases from V and 2 bases from J; junction bases left unmatched: 5. Germline CDR1 is SGHTA and CDR2 is FQGNSA. The CDR3 has 14 residues. CDR3 sequence: CASSNRGAQETQYF. The CDR3 nucleotides are TGTGCCAGCAGCAACAGGGGTGCTCAAGAGACCCAGTACTTC.

The chain links TRBV13 to TRBJ2-7; the match to TRBD1 covers 7 bases. From germline, CDR1 is PRHDT and CDR2 FYEKMQ (reference sequence). The CDR3 totals 14 residues. Losses at the gene ends were 6 bases for V and 0 bases for J; bases not matched to a gene: 5. The CDR3 region is CASRKQGSSYEQYF. DNA for the CDR3: TGTGCCAGCAGGAAACAGGGGAGCTCCTACGAGCAGTACTTC.

The chain is built from TRBV11-2 and TRBJ1-4, with 8 bases that match TRBD1. The CDR3 is 15 residues long. Looked up from germline, CDR1 is SGHAT and CDR2 is FQNNGV. J lost 4 bases, V lost 5 bases, and 6 bases had no gene match. The CDR3 nucleotides read TGTGCCAGCAGCCCCCGGACAGGGAATAATGAAAAACTGTTTTTT. Translation: CASSPRTGNNEKLFF.

This clone was picked up one time. The chain recombines TRBV19 with TRBJ2-2; 7 bases are shared with TRBD1. This CDR3 comprises 15 residues. Germline trimming cut 10 bases from V and 4 bases from J; bases unmatched to any gene: 12. The germline CDR1 and CDR2 sequences are LNHDA and SQIVND (reference sequence). The CDR3 protein is CATSGTAQFTGELFF. Written as DNA, the CDR3 is TGTGCCACCTCCGGGACAGCGCAATTCACCGGGGAGCTGTTTTTT.

The J gene is TRBJ2-3, the V gene TRBV7-2, with 8 bases that match TRBD2. This CDR3 has 18 amino acids. Germline V CDR1 and CDR2: SGHTA, FQGNSA. The trim removed 2 bases at V and 3 bases at J, leaving 13 bases unmatched. The CDR3: CASSLTAGGRKGTDTQYF. CDR3 coding DNA: TGTGCCAGCAGCTTAACAGCAGGCGGGAGGAAGGGAACAGATACGCAGTATTTT.

V is TRBV7-9 and J is TRBJ2-5; D perhaps matches TRBD2 (6 bases). V was trimmed by 5 bases and J by 2 bases, leaving 15 bases between them. CDR1 is SEHNR, CDR2 FQNEAQ, per germline (reference sequence). CDR3 length: 15 amino acids. This chain's CDR3 is CASSPFSGAQETQYF. DNA of the CDR3: TGTGCCAGCAGCCCCTTTAGCGGAGCTCAAGAGACCCAGTACTTC.

The rearrangement uses TRBV19 and TRBJ1-5, with TRBD1 identical over 7 bases. CDR1 is LNHDA, CDR2 SQIVND, per germline (reference sequence). This CDR3 spans 15 amino acids. J lost 7 bases, V lost 4 bases, and 10 bases had no gene match. CDR3 DNA: TGTGCCAGTAGTACTCAAAAGGGGGCTGGCCAGCCCCAGCATTTT. Its translation is CASSTQKGAGQPQHF.

A remark on this clone: At one end, the junction sequence differs from germline, possibly due to a read error. The rearrangement uses TRBV5-4 and TRBJ2-1; D may be TRBD1 (6 bases). The CDR3 loop spans 14 amino acids. The germline gives CDR1 SGHNT, CDR2 YYREEE (reference sequence). This chain's CDR3 is CASSSGASHNEQFF. The CDR3 nucleotides read TGTGCCAGCAGTTCAGGGGCCTCCCACAATGAGCAGTTCTTC.

This clone was recorded a few times. This sample also contains other DNA sequences that code for the same CDR3. The chain uses TRBV29-1 and TRBJ2-7; 9 positions match TRBD1. The ends lost 6 bases at V and 0 bases at J; junction bases unmatched: 6. The CDR3 runs 14 residues. CDR1 and CDR2 (germline): SQVTM, ANQGSEA. The CDR3 loop is CSVATGGSSYEQYF. The CDR3 DNA reads as TGCAGCGTCGCGACAGGGGGAAGCTCCTACGAGCAGTACTTC.

This clone was observed a handful of times. Germline and junction disagree at one end, which may indicate a read error. The rearrangement links TRBV6-6 to TRBJ2-3, with D hard to call. Germline V gene lookup returns CDR1 MNHNY and CDR2 SVGAGI (reference sequence). The CDR3 spans 14 residues. The CDR3 nucleotides are TGTGCCAGCAGTTACGACTTCCGCACGGATACGCAGTATTTT. Translating it yields CASSYDFRTDTQYF.

This chain links TRBV2 with TRBJ2-5; possible D gene TRBD1, 5 bases. V shed 6 bases and J shed 3 bases, with 11 bases lying between them. Per germline, CDR1 SNHLY and CDR2 FYNNEI. The CDR3 totals 13 residues. CDR3 sequence reads: CASSPPGKETQYF. DNA for the CDR3: TGTGCCAGCAGCCCCCCAGGGAAAGAGACCCAGTACTTC.

This chain connects TRBV7-8 to TRBJ1-1; 11 bases fit TRBD1. The trim removed 1 base at V and 10 bases at J, leaving 5 bases unmatched. Per germline, CDR1 SGHVS and CDR2 FQNEAQ. This CDR3 has 14 residues. CDR3 sequence (DNA): TGTGCCAGCAGCTTAGACCGGGGACAGGGGGGAGCTTTCTTT. It yields the protein CASSLDRGQGGAFF.

The chain recombines TRBV28 with TRBJ1-1; 8 nucleotides line up with TRBD1. CDR3 length: 19 amino acids. Losses at the gene ends were 3 bases for V and 4 bases for J; bases not matched to a gene: 19. The germline CDR1 and CDR2 sequences are MDHEN and SYDVKM. CDR3 amino acids: CASSFGLTGERIVGTEAFF. Written as DNA, the CDR3 is TGTGCCAGCAGTTTTGGCCTGACAGGGGAGAGGATCGTAGGCACTGAAGCTTTCTTT. Looking up the rest from reference TRBV28 and TRBJ1-1 gives the full variable domain: DVKVTQSSRYLVKRTGEKVFLECVQDMDHENMFWYRQDPGLGLRLIYFSYDVKMKEKGDIPEGYSVSREKKERFSLILESASTNQTSMYLCASSFGLTGERIVGTEAFFGQGTRLTVV.

This clone was observed a few times. This chain joins TRBV2 and TRBJ2-7, with D possibly TRBD1 on 6 matching bases. Trimming shortened V by 6 bases and J by 6 bases, and 12 bases separated the two germline ends. CDR3 length: 12 residues. CDR1 and CDR2 (germline): SNHLY, FYNNEI. The CDR3 bases are TGTGCCAGCAGGGGGCCAGGGGTCGAGCAGTACTTC. Translation: CASRGPGVEQYF.

This clone was observed once. The V and J genes are TRBV5-5 and TRBJ2-5, with 7 positions matching TRBD1. CDR1 and CDR2 from the germline V gene are SGHKS and YYEKEE (reference sequence). The CDR3 covers 14 residues. The V gene end was trimmed by 2 bases and the J gene end by 2 bases; junction bases not matched to a gene: 3. Here the CDR3 reads CASSFPGQQETQYF. In DNA form, the CDR3 reads TGTGCCAGCAGCTTTCCGGGACAGCAAGAGACCCAGTACTTC.

The rearrangement joins TRBV29-1 to TRBJ1-1; D uncertain. From germline, CDR1 is SQVTM and CDR2 ANQGSEA. Deletions cut 7 bases from V and 1 base from J, with 10 bases between. This CDR3 contains 12 residues. The CDR3 here is CSALVWNTEAFF. CDR3 in DNA: TGCAGCGCCCTAGTTTGGAACACTGAAGCTTTCTTT.

The rearrangement joins TRBV28 to TRBJ2-2, with 12 nucleotides matching TRBD2. V gave up 5 bases and J gave up 1 base; unmatched junction bases: 5. Germline CDR1 reads MDHEN; CDR2 reads SYDVKM. The CDR3 runs 17 residues. The CDR3 nucleotides are TGTGCCAGCAGTGCCGCTAGCGGGAGGGGGAACACCGGGGAGCTGTTTTTT. Protein product: CASSAASGRGNTGELFF.

As for this clone: Other DNA sequences in the sample encode the same CDR3. V usage is TRBV9 and J usage is TRBJ2-1; D possibly corresponds to TRBD2 (7 bases). Germline V gene data show CDR1 as SGDLS and CDR2 as YYNGEE. The CDR3 consists of 16 residues. V lost 0 bases and J lost 4, with 14 bases in between. In DNA, the CDR3 is TGTGCCAGCAGCGTAGCTGGACAGCGGGGTTACAATGAGCAGTTCTTC. Translating it yields CASSVAGQRGYNEQFF.

The J gene is TRBJ1-6, the V gene TRBV5-6; a weak D match, TRBD1 (6 bases). This CDR3 comprises 16 residues. Germline V gives CDR1 SGHDT, CDR2 YYEEEE. V was clipped by 1 base and J by 10 bases, with 18 bases between them. CDR3: CASSLPETGIGSPLHF. Here the CDR3 DNA reads TGTGCCAGCAGCTTGCCGGAAACAGGGATAGGGTCACCCCTCCACTTT.

The chain recombines TRBV6-5 with TRBJ2-3, with 7 bases that match TRBD2. CDR1 and CDR2 (germline): MNHEY, SVGAGI. The CDR3 has 15 amino acids. Losses at the gene ends were 5 bases for V and 4 bases for J; bases not matched to a gene: 9. CDR3 nucleotides: TGTGCCAGCAGTCCCCGGACTAGATTTGCAGATACGCAGTATTTT. Translating it yields CASSPRTRFADTQYF.

This sequence joins TRBV4-1 and TRBJ2-1; 9 bases match TRBD1. CDR1 is MGHRA, CDR2 YSYEKL, per germline. The CDR3 contains 14 residues. The ends lost 6 bases at V and 8 bases at J; junction bases unmatched: 8. The CDR3 protein is CASRDRGPHDEQFF. CDR3 sequence (DNA): TGCGCCAGCAGGGACAGGGGACCTCACGATGAGCAGTTCTTC.

This clone appeared a few times. This sequence joins TRBV7-2 and TRBJ2-1; perhaps TRBD2 as D (6 bases). CDR1 and CDR2 (germline): SGHTA, FQGNSA. This CDR3 has 13 residues. Trimming removed 5 bases at V and 9 bases at J, with 14 bases between. The CDR3 reads CASSELAGGEQFF. CDR3 in DNA: TGTGCCAGCAGCGAACTAGCTGGGGGTGAGCAGTTCTTC.

The V gene is TRBV18, the J gene TRBJ2-5; 7 positions match TRBD1. V lost 6 bases, J lost 4 bases, and 5 bases stayed unmatched. This CDR3 has 13 residues. Germline V CDR1 and CDR2: KGHSH, LQKENI. The CDR3 sequence is CASSRGRGETQYF. The CDR3 DNA reads as TGTGCCAGCTCTAGGGGGCGAGGAGAGACCCAGTACTTC.

The chain carries TRBV28 and TRBJ1-2; 10 positions match TRBD1. Germline V lookup: CDR1 MDHEN, CDR2 SYDVKM. V lost 4 bases to trimming and J lost 3 bases; unmatched junction nucleotides: 2. This CDR3 is built from 14 residues. The CDR3 loop reads CASSSDRGYYGYTF. The CDR3 DNA follows: TGTGCCAGCAGTTCGGACAGGGGGTACTATGGCTACACCTTC.

V usage is TRBV5-4 and J usage is TRBJ2-5, with TRBD2 identical over 7 bases. There are 14 residues in the CDR3. Germline V gene data show CDR1 as SGHNT and CDR2 as YYREEE (reference sequence). V dropped 4 bases and J dropped 5; count of bases not matched to a gene: 8. The CDR3 DNA follows: TGTGCCAGCAGCCAGACTAGCCTGAACGAGACCCAGTACTTC. This translates into CASSQTSLNETQYF.

The CDR3 loop is CASGLVKGRRRGLEQFF. As DNA, the CDR3 is TGTGCTAGTGGTTTGGTAAAGGGGAGGCGGAGGGGTCTTGAGCAGTTCTTC. J is TRBJ2-1 and V is TRBV12-5, with a tentative D call TRBD2 (6 bases). The V end lost 0 bases, the J end lost 9 bases, and 21 bases lay between the germline ends. Germline lookup yields CDR1 LGHNT and CDR2 FRNRAP. The CDR3 is 17 amino acids.